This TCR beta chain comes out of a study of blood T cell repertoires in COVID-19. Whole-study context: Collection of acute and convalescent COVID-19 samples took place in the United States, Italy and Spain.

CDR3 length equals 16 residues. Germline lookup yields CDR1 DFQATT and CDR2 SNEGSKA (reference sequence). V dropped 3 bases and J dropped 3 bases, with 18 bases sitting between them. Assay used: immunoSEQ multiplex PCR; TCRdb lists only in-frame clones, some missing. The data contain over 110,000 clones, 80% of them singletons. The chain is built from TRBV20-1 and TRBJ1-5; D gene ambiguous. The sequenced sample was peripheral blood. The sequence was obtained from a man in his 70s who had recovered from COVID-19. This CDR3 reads CSASASRGLDNQPQHF. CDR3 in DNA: TGCAGTGCTAGTGCCTCCCGGGGTTTGGACAATCAGCCCCAGCATTTT.